This section outlines one T cell receptor beta chain sequence together with its context. The sample belongs to a study of cytomegalovirus exposure and HLA in healthy donors. The study ran its PCR with 60 Vbeta and 13 Jbeta primers. This table comes from immunoSEQ multiplex PCR, and its TCRdb copy is limited to in-frame clones, with some not included. Of 110,000 or so clones listed, 77% were seen once; the top ten hold about a tenth. The sequencing sample was made of PBMCs. The receptor comes from a man between 35 and 55 years old in good health and CMV-seropositive.

In DNA, the CDR3 is TGTGCCAGCAGCCAAGATCGAGGGAAACTGTTTTTT. This translates into CASSQDRGKLFF. The chain is built from TRBV14 and TRBJ1-4; no clear D gene. The V gene lost 0 bases and the J gene lost 11 bases, with 7 bases spanning the gap. The length of the CDR3 is 12 residues. CDR1 is SGHDN, CDR2 FVKESK, per germline. Full variable domain (remainder filled in from reference TRBV14 and TRBJ1-4): EAGVTQFPSHSVIEKGQTVTLRCDPISGHDNLYWYRRVMGKEIKFLLHFVKESKQDESGMPNNRFLAERTGGTYSTLKVQPAELEDSGVYFCASSQDRGKLFFGSGTQLSVL.